The T cell receptor (beta chain) under discussion was sequenced for a study of CD8+ T cells in alopecia areata. The study, taken as a whole, reports: Compared with normal scalp, lesional scalp had higher clonality and more expanded CD8+ clones. Scalp specimens additionally yield sequences from normal skin's resident alphabeta T cells.

Reverse transcribed after extraction, RNA yielded cDNA as the sequencing template. The repertoire was sequenced with immunoSEQ multiplex PCR; TCRdb's copy has only in-frame clones and lacks some. The table includes 110,000 to 150,000 clones, less than 65% detected once. CDR3 length: 14 residues. Germline V gene lookup returns CDR1 MGHRA and CDR2 YSYEKL. J lost 6 bases, V lost 1 base, and 3 bases had no gene match. PBMCs were stained for CD3, CD4 and CD8, and CD4+ and CD8+ T cells were sorted. This clone has just one count. Its antigen is unknown. This receptor was obtained from a human donor in good health. The chain links TRBV4-1 to TRBJ2-3; 8 bases map to TRBD1. The sample consisted of CD8+ T cells sorted from blood. Here the CDR3 reads CASSQGTGGDTQYF. The CDR3, as DNA: TGCGCCAGCAGCCAAGGCACAGGGGGGGATACGCAGTATTTT.